A single sample is the source of the 28 T cell receptor beta chains below, sequenced in a study of glioma-infiltrating T cells. TCR alpha and beta CDR3 regions were amplified from RNA using iRepertoire nested multiplex PCR. TCRdb recomputed calls from the multiplex PCR reads with MiXCR, one row per CDR3 protein. Here the sample spans roughly 100,000 distinct CDR3 sequences, around 40% being singletons. Sequencing input: glioma tissue, nonneoplastic brain tissue, or PBMCs (not recorded which). These receptor sequences come from a human donor with low-grade glioma or glioblastoma, undergoing nonglioma brain surgery, or in good health (not recorded which).

This clonotype was found many times. V gene TRBV7-2 combines with J gene TRBJ2-1, with D possibly being TRBD2 (6 bases). The germline V gene encodes CDR1 SGHTA and CDR2 FQGNSA. Trimming took 1 base from V and 4 from J, leaving 11 bases between them. This CDR3 comprises 15 residues. In nucleotides, the CDR3 is TGTGCCAGCAGCTTAGACGGCGGGATTTACAATGAGCAGTTCTTC. Translation gives CASSLDGGIYNEQFF.

Concerning this clonotype: Possible read error: a much larger clone is one base away. V and J are TRBV5-4 and TRBJ1-1; no clear D. The germline gives CDR1 SGHNT, CDR2 YYREEE (reference sequence). CDR3 length equals 11 residues. The CDR3 region has the DNA TGTGCCAGCAGCCAAAACACTGGAGCTTTCTTT. Its translation is CASSQNTGAFF. The full variable domain, its missing parts supplied by reference TRBV5-4 and TRBJ1-1, is ETGVTQSPTHLIKTRGQQVTLRCSSQSGHNTVSWYQQALGQGPQFIFQYYREEENGRGNFPPRFSGLQFPNYSSELNVNALELDDSALYLCASSQNTGAFFGQGTRLTVV.

This clonotype occurred once. A clone one base away is much larger, so this may be a read error. The chain recombines TRBV27 with TRBJ2-1; D might be TRBD2 (5 bases). Germline lookup yields CDR1 MNHEY and CDR2 SMNVEV (reference sequence). There are 14 residues in the CDR3. The CDR3 loop is CATSSFSGIGEQFF. Written as DNA, the CDR3 is TGTGCCACCAGTTCTTTTTCGGGGATTGGGGAGCAGTTCTTC.

J is TRBJ2-5 and V is TRBV3-1; 7 nucleotides line up with TRBD1. CDR1 and CDR2 from the germline V gene are LGHDT and YNNKEL (reference sequence). CDR3 size: 17 residues. J was trimmed by 0 bases and V by 3 bases; bases with no gene match: 10. CDR3 sequence reads: CASSHEDWDSYQETQYF. The CDR3 region has the DNA TGTGCCAGCAGCCATGAAGATTGGGACAGTTACCAAGAGACCCAGTACTTC.

This clonotype was observed at least ten times. The V gene is TRBV15, the J gene TRBJ2-4, with 10 bases matching TRBD2. CDR3 length equals 15 residues. From germline, CDR1 is LNHNV and CDR2 YYDKDF (reference sequence). V lost 5 bases to trimming and J lost 8 bases; unmatched junction nucleotides: 9. CDR3 sequence: CATSARLAGIDIQYF. CDR3 in DNA: TGTGCCACCAGCGCGCGACTAGCGGGTATAGACATTCAGTACTTC.

This clonotype was seen many times. The chain combines TRBV10-3 with TRBJ2-3, with 13 bases identical to TRBD2. CDR3 length equals 15 residues. J was trimmed by 7 bases and V by 2 bases; bases with no gene match: 3. Germline V gene lookup returns CDR1 ENHRY and CDR2 SYGVKD. The CDR3 is CAISEGLAGVNTQYF. The CDR3 DNA is TGTGCCATCAGTGAGGGACTAGCGGGAGTCAATACGCAGTATTTT.

Concerning this clonotype: The junction shows a germline mismatch at one end, possibly a read error. V and J are TRBV3-1 and TRBJ2-5, with D unclear. Germline-derived CDR1 and CDR2 are LGHDT and YNNKEL (reference sequence). The CDR3 length is 11 residues. The CDR3 reads CASSHEETKCF. The CDR3 nucleotides are TGTGCCAGCAGCCACGAAGAGACCAAGTGCTTC.

Comments on this clonotype: This may stem from a read error, because a much larger clone lies one nucleotide away. This chain links TRBV11-2 with TRBJ1-3, with 7 bases fitting TRBD1. CDR3 size: 14 residues. V shed 1 base and J 8 bases; nucleotides not matched to a gene: 5. CDR1 and CDR2 from the germline V gene are SGHAT and FQNNGV. In DNA form, the CDR3 reads TGTGCCAGCAGCTTAGCCAGGGGGTTGGACACCATATATTTT. Translating gives CASSLARGLDTIYF. Combining the CDR3 with reference TRBV11-2 and TRBJ1-3 gives the whole variable domain EAGVAQSPRYKIIEKRQSVAFWCNPISGHATLYWYQQILGQGPKLLIQFQNNGVVDDSQLPKDRFSAERLKGVDSTLKIQPAKLEDSAVYLCASSLARGLDTIYFGEGSWLTVV.

This clonotype was counted many times. J is TRBJ2-1 and V is TRBV10-3; 9 bases line up with TRBD1. CDR3 length equals 15 residues. Germline V gives CDR1 ENHRY, CDR2 SYGVKD. With 8 bases clipped from V and 1 base from J, the junction kept 6 bases outside the gene matches. CDR3 loop: CAIGKQGASYNEQFF. CDR3 DNA sequence: TGTGCCATCGGAAAACAGGGGGCATCCTACAATGAGCAGTTCTTC.

On this clonotype: A read error is possible here, since a much larger clone lies one base away. This chain connects TRBV4-2 to TRBJ2-3, with D possibly being TRBD2 (8 bases). The CDR3 length is 15 residues. From germline, CDR1 is LGHNA and CDR2 YNFKEQ. The CDR3 region is CASSQDGGGTDTRYF. The CDR3, as DNA: TGTGCCAGCAGCCAAGACGGGGGGGGGACAGATACGCGGTATTTT.

At least ten counts were recorded for this clonotype. This chain uses TRBV2 with TRBJ2-2, with 10 bases lining up with TRBD1. This CDR3 has 15 amino acids. The trim removed 6 bases at V and 6 bases at J, leaving 7 bases unmatched. The germline gives CDR1 SNHLY, CDR2 FYNNEI. Here the CDR3 reads CASRQPGQGPGELFF. Here the CDR3 DNA reads TGTGCCAGCAGGCAACCGGGACAGGGGCCCGGGGAGCTGTTTTTT.

This clonotype was seen many times. The chain joins TRBV2 to TRBJ1-1, with D uncertain. With 2 bases removed from V and 5 bases from J, the gap between germline ends came to 9 bases. Germline V gene data show CDR1 as SNHLY and CDR2 as FYNNEI. The CDR3 loop spans 13 amino acids. Here the CDR3 DNA reads TGTGCCAGCAGTGAATTGATTCGAACTGAAGCTTTCTTT. Translated, it gives CASSELIRTEAFF.

This clonotype came up many times. The chain employs TRBV27 and TRBJ2-1; 12 nucleotides agree with TRBD2. Per germline, CDR1 MNHEY and CDR2 SMNVEV (reference sequence). This CDR3 has 16 residues. Trimming cost V 6 bases and J 5 bases; bases outside gene matches: 8. This chain's CDR3 is CASRPLAGGQNNEQFF. In DNA, the CDR3 is TGTGCCAGCAGGCCCCTAGCGGGAGGGCAAAACAATGAGCAGTTCTTC.

This clonotype showed up many times. The chain has TRBV29-1 and TRBJ2-7; 8 nucleotides line up with TRBD2. V dropped 4 bases and J dropped 2; count of bases not matched to a gene: 4. There are 13 residues in the CDR3. Germline loops: CDR1 SQVTM, CDR2 ANQGSEA. CDR3 nucleotide sequence: TGCAGCGTTGGGGGACTAGGGGCCTACGAGCAGTACTTC. Protein product: CSVGGLGAYEQYF.

On this clonotype: Just one base apart from a much larger clone, this may be a read error. In DNA form, the CDR3 reads TGTGCCGGCAGTTTAGGGGGGGCGGATACGCAGCATTTT. It codes for CAGSLGGADTQHF. This chain joins TRBV27 and TRBJ2-1; tentatively, D is TRBD1 (6 bases). The J call may not be correct, given that the DNA end is closer to TRBJ1-5. There are 13 residues in the CDR3. CDR1 is MNHEY and CDR2 is SMNVEV in the germline V gene (reference sequence).

This clonotype was seen just once. A much larger clone differs by one base, so this may be a read error. The chain employs TRBV19 and TRBJ2-4; 8 nucleotides match TRBD1. The CDR3 covers 15 residues. The germline V gene encodes CDR1 LNHDA and CDR2 SQIVND (reference sequence). The CDR3 loop is CASSDPGGARNIQHF. In DNA, the CDR3 is TGTGCCAGTAGCGACCCAGGGGGCGCCCGAAACATTCAGCACTTC.

Many counts were recorded for this clonotype. This chain uses TRBV7-2 with TRBJ2-1, with 9 bases fitting TRBD2. This CDR3 spans 16 amino acids. V trimming: 2 bases; J trimming: 3 bases; junction bases outside the gene matches: 5. Germline V lookup: CDR1 SGHTA, CDR2 FQGNSA. The CDR3 nucleotides are TGTGCCAGCAGCTTAAGTAGCGGGAGTTACTACAATGAGCAGTTCTTC. Protein: CASSLSSGSYYNEQFF.

This clonotype was observed a single time. Compared with germline, one end of the junction differs, possibly owing to a read error. The chain combines TRBV20-1 with TRBJ1-5; D not certain. CDR3 size: 14 residues. Looked up from germline, CDR1 is DFQATT and CDR2 is SNEGSKA (reference sequence). The CDR3: CSAMQENSNQPKHF. CDR3 coding DNA: TGCAGTGCTATGCAGGAGAATAGTAATCAGCCCAAGCATTTT.

The chain couples TRBV6-2 or TRBV6-3 to TRBJ1-3; TRBD1 might be the D (6 bases). The V gene lost 6 bases and the J gene lost 8 bases, with 17 bases spanning the gap. There are 14 residues in the CDR3. Per the germline V gene, CDR1 is MNHEY and CDR2 is SVGEGT. The CDR3 sequence is CASSPQTGGYTIYF. The CDR3 nucleotides are TGTGCCAGCAGCCCTCAAACCGGGGGCTACACCATATATTTT.

On this clonotype: A much larger clone lies one base from this, so it may be a read error. CDR3 loop: CASSRRGFNTGELFF. The CDR3 DNA reads TGTGCCAGCAGCCGACGGGGCTTTAACACCGGGGAGCTGTTTTTT. The rearrangement links TRBV3-1 to TRBJ2-2; D assignment may be TRBD1 or TRBD2 (5 bases each). CDR3 length equals 15 residues. CDR1 is LGHDT, CDR2 YNNKEL, per germline (reference sequence). Between the trimmed V and J ends, which lost 4 bases and 2 bases, there was a span of 11 bases. Combining the CDR3 with reference TRBV3-1 and TRBJ2-2 gives the whole variable domain DTAVSQTPKYLVTQMGNDKSIKCEQNLGHDTMYWYKQDSKKFLKIMFSYNNKELIINETVPNRFSPKSPDKAHLNLHINSLELGDSAVYFCASSRRGFNTGELFFGEGSRLTVL.

Many counts were recorded for this clonotype. The gene calls are TRBV5-1 and TRBJ2-3; 10 bases agree with TRBD2. Germline V lookup: CDR1 SGHRS, CDR2 YFSETQ. The length of the CDR3 is 15 residues. V lost 1 base, J lost 2 bases, and 1 base stayed unmatched. Here the CDR3 DNA reads TGCGCCAGCAGCTTGCTAGCGGGGGACACAGATACGCAGTATTTT. The encoded protein is CASSLLAGDTDTQYF.

This clonotype occurred many times. The chain has TRBV2 and TRBJ2-2; 7 bases align to TRBD1. CDR1 SNHLY and CDR2 FYNNEI come from the germline V gene. V trimming: 5 bases; J trimming: 0 bases; junction bases outside the gene matches: 9. This CDR3 has 17 residues. This CDR3 reads CASSYFSGTANTGELFF. CDR3 DNA sequence: TGTGCCAGCAGTTATTTTTCCGGGACAGCGAACACCGGGGAGCTGTTTTTT.

Concerning this clonotype: At one boundary the junction diverges from the germline segment, which might be a read error. The chain joins TRBV6-2 or TRBV6-3 to TRBJ2-4, with TRBD1 as a possible D gene (6 bases). The CDR3 has 15 residues. In germline, CDR1 is MNHEY, CDR2 SVGEGT. As DNA, the CDR3 is TGTGCCACCAGTGATACCCGAGAGAGAGGGGGCATTCAGTACTTC. It codes for CATSDTRERGGIQYF.

This clonotype occurred many times. The chain is built from TRBV9 and TRBJ2-3; possible D gene TRBD1, 5 bases. From germline, CDR1 is SGDLS and CDR2 YYNGEE. Between the trimmed V and J ends, which lost 0 bases and 6 bases, there was a span of 14 bases. The CDR3 is 15 amino acids. CDR3 sequence reads: CASSVGGLGGDTQYF. CDR3 bases: TGTGCCAGCAGCGTAGGGGGCCTCGGTGGGGATACGCAGTATTTT.

This clonotype occurred many times. The chain couples TRBV2 to TRBJ1-3; no firm D call. V was shortened by 10 bases and J by 0 bases, with 7 bases between the two germline ends. CDR1 is SNHLY, CDR2 FYNNEI, per germline. This CDR3 spans 12 amino acids. Here the CDR3 DNA reads TGTGCCATTAAGAGCTCTGGAAACACCATATATTTT. Protein product: CAIKSSGNTIYF. Supplemented by reference TRBV2 and TRBJ1-3, the full variable domain reads EPEVTQTPSHQVTQMGQEVILRCVPISNHLYFYWYRQILGQKVEFLVSFYNNEISEKSEIFDDQFSVERPDGSNFTLKIRSTKLEDSAMYFCAIKSSGNTIYFGEGSWLTVV.

The sample holds many counts of this clonotype. The CDR3 coding sequence is TGTGCCAGCAGCAATAGTGGGGGTGAGTCACCCCTCCACTTT. It encodes CASSNSGGESPLHF. The chain couples TRBV7-2 to TRBJ1-6; D is possibly TRBD1 (5 bases). Germline CDR1 reads SGHTA; CDR2 reads FQGNSA. Trimming pared 5 bases from V and 10 bases from J, leaving 15 bases between. CDR3 length: 14 amino acids.

This rearrangement joins TRBV19 to TRBJ2-1, with 7 nucleotides matching TRBD1. Trimming cost V 4 bases and J 8 bases; bases outside gene matches: 14. Germline loops: CDR1 LNHDA, CDR2 SQIVND (reference sequence). This CDR3 has 16 residues. CDR3 loop: CASSTRALGQTYEQFF. DNA for the CDR3: TGTGCCAGTAGTACACGAGCCCTGGGACAGACCTATGAGCAGTTCTTC.

This clonotype was seen ten or more times. For the CDR3, the DNA is TGTGCCAGCAGCCCTTGGACAGGTTGGTTGAACACTGAAGCTTTCTTT. Translating it yields CASSPWTGWLNTEAFF. This sequence joins TRBV7-2 and TRBJ1-1, with TRBD1 matching over 7 bases. The junction had 9 bases not matched to a gene; V was cut back by 5 bases and J by 0 bases. Germline values: CDR1 SGHTA, CDR2 FQGNSA. The CDR3 sequence is 16 residues long.